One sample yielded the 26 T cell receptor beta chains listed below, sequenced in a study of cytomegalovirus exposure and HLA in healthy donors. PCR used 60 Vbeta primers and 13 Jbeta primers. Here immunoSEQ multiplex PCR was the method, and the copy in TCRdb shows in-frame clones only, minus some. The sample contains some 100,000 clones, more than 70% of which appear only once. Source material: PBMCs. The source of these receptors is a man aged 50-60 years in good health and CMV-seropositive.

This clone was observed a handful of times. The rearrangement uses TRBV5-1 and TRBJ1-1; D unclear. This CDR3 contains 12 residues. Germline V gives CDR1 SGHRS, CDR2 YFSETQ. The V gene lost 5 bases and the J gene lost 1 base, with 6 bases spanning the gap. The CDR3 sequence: CASRGKNTEAFF. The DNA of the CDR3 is TGCGCCAGCAGGGGCAAGAACACTGAAGCTTTCTTT.

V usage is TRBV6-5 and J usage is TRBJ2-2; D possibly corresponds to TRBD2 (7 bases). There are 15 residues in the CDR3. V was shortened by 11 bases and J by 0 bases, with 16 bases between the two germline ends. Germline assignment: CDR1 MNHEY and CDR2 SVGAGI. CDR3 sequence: CAVHGGLANTGELFF. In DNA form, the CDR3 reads TGTGCCGTCCACGGGGGGCTCGCGAACACCGGGGAGCTGTTTTTT.

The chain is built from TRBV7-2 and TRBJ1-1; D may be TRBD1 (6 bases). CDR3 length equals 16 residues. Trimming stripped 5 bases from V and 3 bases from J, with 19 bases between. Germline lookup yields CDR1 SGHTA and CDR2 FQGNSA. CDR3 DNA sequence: TGTGCCAGCAGCCAAAACAGGGCAACCCTTCACACTGAAGCTTTCTTT. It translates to CASSQNRATLHTEAFF.

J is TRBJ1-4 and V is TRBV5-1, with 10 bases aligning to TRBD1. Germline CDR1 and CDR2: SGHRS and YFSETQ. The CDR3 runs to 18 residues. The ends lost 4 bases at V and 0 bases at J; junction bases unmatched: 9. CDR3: CASSPGQGPVATNEKLFF. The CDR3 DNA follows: TGCGCCAGCAGCCCGGGACAGGGGCCGGTTGCAACTAATGAAAAACTGTTTTTT.

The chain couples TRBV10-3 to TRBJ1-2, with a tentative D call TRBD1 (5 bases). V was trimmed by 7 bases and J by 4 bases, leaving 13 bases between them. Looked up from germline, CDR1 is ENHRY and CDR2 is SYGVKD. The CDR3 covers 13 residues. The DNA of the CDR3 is TGTGCCATCATGGGCGGCAGGGCCTATGGCTACACCTTC. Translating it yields CAIMGGRAYGYTF.

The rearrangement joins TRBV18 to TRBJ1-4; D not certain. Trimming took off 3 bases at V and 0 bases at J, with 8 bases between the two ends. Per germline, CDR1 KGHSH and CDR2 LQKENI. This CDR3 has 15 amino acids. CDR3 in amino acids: CASSPRGATNEKLFF. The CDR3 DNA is TGTGCCAGCTCACCGCGGGGAGCAACTAATGAAAAACTGTTTTTT.

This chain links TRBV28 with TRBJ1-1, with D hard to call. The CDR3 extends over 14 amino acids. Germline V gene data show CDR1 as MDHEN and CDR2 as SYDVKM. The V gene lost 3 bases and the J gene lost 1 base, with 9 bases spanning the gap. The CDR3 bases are TGTGCCAGCAGTTTTCAGGATTCGAACACTGAAGCTTTCTTT. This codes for CASSFQDSNTEAFF.

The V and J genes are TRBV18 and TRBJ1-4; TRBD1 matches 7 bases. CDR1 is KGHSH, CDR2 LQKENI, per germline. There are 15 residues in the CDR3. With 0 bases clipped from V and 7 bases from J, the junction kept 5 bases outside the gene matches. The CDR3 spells CASSPPTGQIEKLFF. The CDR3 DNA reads TGTGCCAGCTCACCACCGACAGGGCAGATTGAAAAACTGTTTTTT.

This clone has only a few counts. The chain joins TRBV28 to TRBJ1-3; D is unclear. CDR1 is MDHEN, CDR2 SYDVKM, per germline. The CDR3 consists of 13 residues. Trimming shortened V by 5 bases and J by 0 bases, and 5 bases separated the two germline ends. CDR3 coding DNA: TGTGCCAGCAGTCTCGGCTCTGGAAACACCATATATTTT. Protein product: CASSLGSGNTIYF.

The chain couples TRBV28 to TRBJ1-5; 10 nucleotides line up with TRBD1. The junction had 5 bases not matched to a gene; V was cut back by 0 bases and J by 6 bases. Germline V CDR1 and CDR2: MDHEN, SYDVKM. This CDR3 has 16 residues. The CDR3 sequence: CASSLWGQGLSQPQHF. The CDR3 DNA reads TGTGCCAGCAGTTTATGGGGACAGGGGTTGTCTCAGCCCCAGCATTTT. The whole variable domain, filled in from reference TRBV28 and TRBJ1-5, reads DVKVTQSSRYLVKRTGEKVFLECVQDMDHENMFWYRQDPGLGLRLIYFSYDVKMKEKGDIPEGYSVSREKKERFSLILESASTNQTSMYLCASSLWGQGLSQPQHFGDGTRLSIL.

This CDR3 is CASSPGQVVGGYTF. The CDR3 bases are TGTGCCAGCAGCCCGGGACAGGTCGTTGGTGGCTACACCTTC. The chain links TRBV5-4 to TRBJ1-2, with 8 bases aligning to TRBD1. CDR1 is SGHNT and CDR2 is YYREEE in the germline V gene (reference sequence). Unmatched junction bases numbered 9, after V lost 4 bases and J lost 7 bases. The CDR3 runs 14 residues.

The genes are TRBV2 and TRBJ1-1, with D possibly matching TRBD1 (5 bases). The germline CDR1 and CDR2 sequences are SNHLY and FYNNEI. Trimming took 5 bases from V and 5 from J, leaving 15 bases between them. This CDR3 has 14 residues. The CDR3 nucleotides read TGTGCCAGCAGTTTGTGGCAGGGTTCAACTGAAGCTTTCTTT. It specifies CASSLWQGSTEAFF. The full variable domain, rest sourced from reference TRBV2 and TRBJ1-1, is EPEVTQTPSHQVTQMGQEVILRCVPISNHLYFYWYRQILGQKVEFLVSFYNNEISEKSEIFDDQFSVERPDGSNFTLKIRSTKLEDSAMYFCASSLWQGSTEAFFGQGTRLTVV.

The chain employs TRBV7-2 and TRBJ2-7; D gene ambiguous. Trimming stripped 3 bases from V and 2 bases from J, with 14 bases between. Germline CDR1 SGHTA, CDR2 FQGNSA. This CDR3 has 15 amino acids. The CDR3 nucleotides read TGTGCCAGCAGCTTCGCGGTAGCCTACCCCTACGAGCAGTACTTC. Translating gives CASSFAVAYPYEQYF. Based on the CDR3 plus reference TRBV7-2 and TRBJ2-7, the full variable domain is GAGVSQSPSNKVTEKGKDVELRCDPISGHTALYWYRQSLGQGLEFLIYFQGNSAPDKSGLPSDRFSAERTGGSVSTLTIQRTQQEDSAVYLCASSFAVAYPYEQYFGPGTRLTVT.

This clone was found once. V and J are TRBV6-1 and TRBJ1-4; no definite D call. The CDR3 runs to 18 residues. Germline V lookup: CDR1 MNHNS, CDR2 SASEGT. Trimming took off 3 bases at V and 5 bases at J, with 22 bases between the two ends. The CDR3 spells CASSDCPSLLVDNEKLFF. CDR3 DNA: TGTGCCAGCAGTGACTGTCCAAGTCTCCTAGTCGACAATGAAAAACTGTTTTTT.

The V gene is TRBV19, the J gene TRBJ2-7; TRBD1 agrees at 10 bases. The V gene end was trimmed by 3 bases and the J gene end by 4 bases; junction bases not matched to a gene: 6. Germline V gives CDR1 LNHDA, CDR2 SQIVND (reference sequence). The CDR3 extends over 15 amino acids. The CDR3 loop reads CASSIGQGVVYEQYF. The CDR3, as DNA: TGTGCCAGTAGTATTGGACAGGGGGTGGTTTACGAGCAGTACTTC. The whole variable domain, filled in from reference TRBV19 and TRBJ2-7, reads DGGITQSPKYLFRKEGQNVTLSCEQNLNHDAMYWYRQDPGQGLRLIYYSQIVNDFQKGDIAEGYSVSREKKESFPLTVTSAQKNPTAFYLCASSIGQGVVYEQYFGPGTRLTVT.

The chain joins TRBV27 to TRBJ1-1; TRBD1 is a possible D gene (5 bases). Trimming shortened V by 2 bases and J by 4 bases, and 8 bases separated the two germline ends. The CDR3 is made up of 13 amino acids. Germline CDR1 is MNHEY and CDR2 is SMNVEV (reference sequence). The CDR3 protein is CASSLGGGTEAFF. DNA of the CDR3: TGTGCCAGCAGTTTAGGGGGGGGCACTGAAGCTTTCTTT.

The CDR3 bases are TGTGCCAGCAGCTTAGTCAGGGGGACAGTGGGCACTGAAGCTTTCTTT. Translating it yields CASSLVRGTVGTEAFF. V is TRBV11-2 and J is TRBJ1-1; 7 nucleotides align to TRBD1. V shed 1 base and J 4 bases; nucleotides not matched to a gene: 9. The germline V gene has CDR1 SGHAT and CDR2 FQNNGV. This CDR3 region has 16 residues.

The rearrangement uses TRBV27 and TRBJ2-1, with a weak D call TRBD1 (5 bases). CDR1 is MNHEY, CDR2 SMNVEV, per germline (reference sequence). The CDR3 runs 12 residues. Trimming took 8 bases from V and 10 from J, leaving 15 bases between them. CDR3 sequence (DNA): TGTGCCAGCCTAGGGGCTCCAGGGGAGCAGTTCTTC. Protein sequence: CASLGAPGEQFF.

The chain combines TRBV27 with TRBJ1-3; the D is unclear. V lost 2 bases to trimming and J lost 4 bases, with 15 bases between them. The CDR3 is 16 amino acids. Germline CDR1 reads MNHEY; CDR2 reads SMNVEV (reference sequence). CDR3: CASSLSLASGGNTIYF. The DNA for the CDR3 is TGTGCCAGCAGTTTAAGTCTCGCGTCAGGAGGAAACACCATATATTTT.

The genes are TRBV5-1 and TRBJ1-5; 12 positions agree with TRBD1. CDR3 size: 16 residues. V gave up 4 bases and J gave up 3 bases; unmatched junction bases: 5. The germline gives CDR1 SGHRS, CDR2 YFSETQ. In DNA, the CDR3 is TGCGCCAGCAGCCCCGGGACAGGGGGCCACAATCAGCCCCAGCATTTT. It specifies CASSPGTGGHNQPQHF. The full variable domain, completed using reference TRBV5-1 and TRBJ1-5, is KAGVTQTPRYLIKTRGQQVTLSCSPISGHRSVSWYQQTPGQGLQFLFEYFSETQRNKGNFPGRFSGRQFSNSRSEMNVSTLELGDSALYLCASSPGTGGHNQPQHFGDGTRLSIL.

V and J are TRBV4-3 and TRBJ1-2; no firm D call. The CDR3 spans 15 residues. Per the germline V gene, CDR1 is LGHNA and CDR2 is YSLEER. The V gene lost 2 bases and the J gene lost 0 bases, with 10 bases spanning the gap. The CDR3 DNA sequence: TGCGCCAGCAGCCAATCCCACACGACTAACTATGGCTACACCTTC. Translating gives CASSQSHTTNYGYTF.

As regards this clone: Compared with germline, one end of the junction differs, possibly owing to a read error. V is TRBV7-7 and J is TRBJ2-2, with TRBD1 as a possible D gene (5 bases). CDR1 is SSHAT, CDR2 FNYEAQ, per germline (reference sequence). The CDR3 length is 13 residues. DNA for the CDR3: TGTGCTAGCAGCATACAGGCCACCGGGGAGCTGTTTTTT. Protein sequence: CASSIQATGELFF.

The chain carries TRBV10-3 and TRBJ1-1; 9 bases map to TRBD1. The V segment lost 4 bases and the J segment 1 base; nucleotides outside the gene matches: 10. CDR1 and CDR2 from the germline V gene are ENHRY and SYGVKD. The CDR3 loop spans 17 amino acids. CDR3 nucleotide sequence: TGTGCCATCAGTGGGAGACAGGGGGTTGGTGAGAACACTGAAGCTTTCTTT. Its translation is CAISGRQGVGENTEAFF.

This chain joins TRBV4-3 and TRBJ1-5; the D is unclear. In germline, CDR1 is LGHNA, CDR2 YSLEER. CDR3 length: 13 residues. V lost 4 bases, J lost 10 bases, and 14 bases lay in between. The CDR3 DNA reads TGCGCCAGCAGCCCCGGGCAGGCGGGCCCCCAGCATTTT. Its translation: CASSPGQAGPQHF.

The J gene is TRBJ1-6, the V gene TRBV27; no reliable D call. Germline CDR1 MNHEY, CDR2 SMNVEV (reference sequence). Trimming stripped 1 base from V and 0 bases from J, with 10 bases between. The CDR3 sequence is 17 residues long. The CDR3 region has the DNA TGTGCCAGCAGTTTATTGCAGGCCAGCTCCTATAATTCACCCCTCCACTTT. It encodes CASSLLQASSYNSPLHF.

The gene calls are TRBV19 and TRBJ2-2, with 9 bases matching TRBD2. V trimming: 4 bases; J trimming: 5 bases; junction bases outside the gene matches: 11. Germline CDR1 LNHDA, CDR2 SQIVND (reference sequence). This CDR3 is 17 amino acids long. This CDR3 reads CASSTQGSGRLTGELFF. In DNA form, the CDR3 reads TGTGCCAGTAGTACCCAGGGGAGCGGGAGGCTGACCGGGGAGCTGTTTTTT.